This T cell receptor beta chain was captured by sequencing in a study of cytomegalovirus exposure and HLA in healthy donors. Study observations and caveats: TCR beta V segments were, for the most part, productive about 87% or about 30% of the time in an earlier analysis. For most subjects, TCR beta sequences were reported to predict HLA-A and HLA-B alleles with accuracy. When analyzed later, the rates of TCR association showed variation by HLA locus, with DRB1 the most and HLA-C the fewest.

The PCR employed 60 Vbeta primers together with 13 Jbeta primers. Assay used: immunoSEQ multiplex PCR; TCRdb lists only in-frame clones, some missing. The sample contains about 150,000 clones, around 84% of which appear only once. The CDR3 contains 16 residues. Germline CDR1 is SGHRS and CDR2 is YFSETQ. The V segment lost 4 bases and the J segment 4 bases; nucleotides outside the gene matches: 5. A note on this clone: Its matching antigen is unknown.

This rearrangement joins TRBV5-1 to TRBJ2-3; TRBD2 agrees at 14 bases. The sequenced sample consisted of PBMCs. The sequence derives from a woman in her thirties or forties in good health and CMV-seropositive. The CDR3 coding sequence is TGCGCCAGCAGCCCGGGGACTAGCGGGAGTCCAGATACGCAGTATTTT. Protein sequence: CASSPGTSGSPDTQYF.